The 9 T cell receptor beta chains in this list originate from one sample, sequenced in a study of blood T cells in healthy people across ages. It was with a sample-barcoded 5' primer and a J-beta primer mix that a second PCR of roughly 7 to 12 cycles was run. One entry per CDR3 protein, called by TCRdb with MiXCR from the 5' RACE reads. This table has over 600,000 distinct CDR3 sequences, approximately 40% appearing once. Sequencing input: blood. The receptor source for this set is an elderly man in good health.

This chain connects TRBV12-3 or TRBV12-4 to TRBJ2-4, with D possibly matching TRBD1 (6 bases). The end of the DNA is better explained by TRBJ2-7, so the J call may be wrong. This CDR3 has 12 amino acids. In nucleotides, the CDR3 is TGTGCCACCGGACAGACCGGCTACGAGCAGTACTTC. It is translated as CATGQTGYEQYF.

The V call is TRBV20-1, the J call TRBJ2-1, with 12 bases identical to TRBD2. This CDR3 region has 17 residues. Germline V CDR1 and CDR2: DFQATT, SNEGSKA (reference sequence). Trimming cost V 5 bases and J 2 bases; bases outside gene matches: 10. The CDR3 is CSAPPLAGGGTYNEQFF. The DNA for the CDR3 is TGCAGTGCTCCCCCACTAGCGGGGGGCGGGACCTACAATGAGCAGTTCTTC.

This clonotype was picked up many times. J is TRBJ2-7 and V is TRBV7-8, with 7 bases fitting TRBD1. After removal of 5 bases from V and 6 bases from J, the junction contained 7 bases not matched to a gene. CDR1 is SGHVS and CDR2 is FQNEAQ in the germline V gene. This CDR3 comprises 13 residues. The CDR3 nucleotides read TGTGCCAGCAGCGACAGACAGGGTCTCGAGCAGTACTTC. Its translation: CASSDRQGLEQYF.

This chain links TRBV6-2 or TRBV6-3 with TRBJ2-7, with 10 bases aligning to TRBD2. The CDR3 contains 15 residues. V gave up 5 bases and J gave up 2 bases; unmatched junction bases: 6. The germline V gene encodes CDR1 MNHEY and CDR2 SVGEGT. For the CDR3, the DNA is TGTGCCAGCAGTCAGGGACTAGCGAGGGCCTACGAGCAGTACTTC. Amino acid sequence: CASSQGLARAYEQYF.

The DNA of the CDR3 is TGTGCCAGCAGTGTAACAGGGGATTATGAAAAACTGTTTTTT. As protein: CASSVTGDYEKLFF. The rearrangement joins TRBV27 to TRBJ1-4, with 7 bases matching TRBD1. CDR1 MNHEY and CDR2 SMNVEV come from the germline V gene (reference sequence). Trimming removed 5 bases from V and 6 bases from J; junction bases left unmatched: 6. The CDR3 runs to 14 residues. Supplemented by reference TRBV27 and TRBJ1-4, the full variable domain reads EAQVTQNPRYLITVTGKKLTVTCSQNMNHEYMSWYRQDPGLGLRQIYYSMNVEVTDKGDVPEGYKVSRKEKRNFPLILESPSPNQTSLYFCASSVTGDYEKLFFGSGTQLSVL.

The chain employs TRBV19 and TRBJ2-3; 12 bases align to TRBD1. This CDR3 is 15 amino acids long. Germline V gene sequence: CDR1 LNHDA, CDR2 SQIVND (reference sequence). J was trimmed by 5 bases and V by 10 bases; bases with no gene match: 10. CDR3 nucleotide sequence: TGTGCCACCGGCCCCGGGACAGGGGGCAGAGATACGCAGTATTTT. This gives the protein CATGPGTGGRDTQYF.

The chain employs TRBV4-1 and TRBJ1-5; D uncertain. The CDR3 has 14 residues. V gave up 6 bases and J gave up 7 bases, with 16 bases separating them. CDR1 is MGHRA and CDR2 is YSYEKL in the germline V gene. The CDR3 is CASSLNGFGQPQHF. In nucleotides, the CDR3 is TGCGCCAGCAGTCTAAATGGGTTTGGGCAGCCCCAGCATTTT.

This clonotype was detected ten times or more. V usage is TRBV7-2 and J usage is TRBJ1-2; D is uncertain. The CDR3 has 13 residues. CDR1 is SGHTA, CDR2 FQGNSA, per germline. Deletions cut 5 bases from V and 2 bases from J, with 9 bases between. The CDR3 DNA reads TGTGCCAGCAGCCTGGGCCAGAACTATGGCTACACCTTC. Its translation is CASSLGQNYGYTF.

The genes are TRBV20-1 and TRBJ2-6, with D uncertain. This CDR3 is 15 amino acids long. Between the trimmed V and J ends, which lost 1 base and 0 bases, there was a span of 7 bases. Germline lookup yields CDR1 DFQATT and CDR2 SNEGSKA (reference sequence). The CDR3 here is CSARVQNSGANVLTF. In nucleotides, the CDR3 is TGCAGTGCTAGAGTTCAGAACTCTGGGGCCAACGTCCTGACTTTC.